The clone carrying this TCR beta chain came up a few times. The antigen remains undetermined. Via MiXCR, TCRdb re-called the 5' RACE reads, giving one row per CDR3 protein. Here the sample spans about 430,000 distinct CDR3 sequences, roughly 24% being singletons. The data belong to a study of T-cell memory formation after mild COVID-19. CDR1 and CDR2 from the germline V gene are SGHTA and FQGNSA. Trimming shortened V by 5 bases and J by 0 bases, and 14 bases separated the two germline ends. The CDR3 has 15 residues. Study conclusions and caveats: CD4+ bias marked clones expanding day 15 to 37, unlike balanced contracting clones.

This chain links TRBV7-2 with TRBJ2-7; D perhaps matches TRBD2 (7 bases). The receptor was isolated from an adult woman who had mild COVID-19 (a few samples of this study predate the infection). Cell type and time point are not known. The sample was PBMCs or a T cell subset sorted from them (not recorded which). For the CDR3, the DNA is TGTGCCAGCAGCACGGAGGGGGGGCTCTCCTACGAGCAGTACTTC. Protein: CASSTEGGLSYEQYF.